What follows are 5 T cell receptor beta chains derived from one specimen sequenced in a study of technical replicates of blood from several donors. Data came from immunoSEQ multiplex PCR; TCRdb stores just in-frame clones and leaves some out. In the table there are about 84,000 clones, roughly 93% of which are singletons. Material: T cells isolated from PBMCs. These receptors all stem from a human donor in good health.

V and J are TRBV2 and TRBJ2-1; TRBD1 aligns across 9 bases. In germline, CDR1 is SNHLY, CDR2 FYNNEI. This CDR3 contains 16 residues. The V gene end was trimmed by 4 bases and the J gene end by 5 bases; junction bases not matched to a gene: 9. CDR3 in amino acids: CASSVLRDRVNNEQFF. DNA of the CDR3: TGTGCCAGCAGTGTCCTTCGGGACAGGGTAAACAATGAGCAGTTCTTC.

This chain connects TRBV2 to TRBJ1-5; 7 nucleotides align to TRBD1. With 2 bases clipped from V and 4 bases from J, the junction kept 2 bases outside the gene matches. The CDR3 extends over 14 amino acids. Germline V gives CDR1 SNHLY, CDR2 FYNNEI. In DNA form, the CDR3 reads TGTGCCAGCAGTGAAAGGACAGGAAATCAGCCCCAGCATTTT. Its protein product is CASSERTGNQPQHF.

The V and J genes are TRBV4-1 and TRBJ2-7; 8 bases map to TRBD2. Germline V gives CDR1 MGHRA, CDR2 YSYEKL. With 4 bases clipped from V and 1 base from J, the junction kept 9 bases outside the gene matches. CDR3 size: 16 residues. CDR3 nucleotide sequence: TGCGCCAGCAGCCCCATAGGGCGGGAGGCGTCCTACGAGCAGTACTTC. Translated, it gives CASSPIGREASYEQYF.

This chain's CDR3 is CSVAQGAGNQPQHF. CDR3 coding DNA: TGCAGCGTCGCACAGGGGGCAGGCAATCAGCCCCAGCATTTT. The J gene is TRBJ1-5, the V gene TRBV29-1, with 9 nucleotides matching TRBD1. The junction had 5 bases not matched to a gene; V was cut back by 6 bases and J by 2 bases. The CDR3 covers 14 residues. Germline CDR1 reads SQVTM; CDR2 reads ANQGSEA.

This chain connects TRBV12-5 to TRBJ1-2, with a possible D match to TRBD1 (6 bases). Germline V gene lookup returns CDR1 LGHNT and CDR2 FRNRAP. The CDR3 contains 13 residues. The V and J ends lost 11 bases and 8 bases respectively, with 21 bases between them. In DNA, the CDR3 is TGTGCTGCGGCCGGGACACACTTGGGGGGCTACACCTTC. Protein sequence: CAAAGTHLGGYTF. The whole variable domain, filled in from reference TRBV12-5 and TRBJ1-2, reads DARVTQTPRHKVTEMGQEVTMRCQPILGHNTVFWYRQTMMQGLELLAYFRNRAPLDDSGMPKDRFSAEMPDATLATLKIQPSEPRDSAVYFCAAAGTHLGGYTFGSGTRLTVV.